This passage covers 8 T cell receptor beta chains from one sample sequenced in a study of blood T cells in healthy people across ages. The use of a sample-barcoded 5' primer and a J-beta primer mix characterized a second PCR of 7 to 11 cycles. TCRdb reprocessed the 5' RACE reads with MiXCR, giving one entry per CDR3 protein. The sample holds about 640,000 distinct CDR3 sequences, approximately 40% seen once. The specimen sequenced was blood. These receptors were obtained from a man at least 80 years old in good health.

This clonotype has more than one count but fewer than ten. The rearrangement uses TRBV27 and TRBJ1-5; 7 positions agree with TRBD1. Germline V gene data show CDR1 as MNHEY and CDR2 as SMNVEV (reference sequence). This CDR3 has 18 residues. The V segment lost 7 bases and the J segment 0 bases; nucleotides outside the gene matches: 15. In DNA, the CDR3 is TGTGCCAGCAAACCTACAGGGGCCGCTCTCGATAGCAATCAGCCCCAGCATTTT. Amino acids: CASKPTGAALDSNQPQHF.

This clonotype has just a few counts. V is TRBV5-5 and J is TRBJ2-3; 8 bases are shared with TRBD1. The CDR3 has 16 amino acids. Germline values: CDR1 SGHKS, CDR2 YYEKEE (reference sequence). V shed 3 bases, J shed 0 bases, and the junction held 6 bases outside the gene matches. In nucleotides, the CDR3 is TGTGCCAGCAGCTCGGGACAGGAGGGTAGCACAGATACGCAGTATTTT. This translates into CASSSGQEGSTDTQYF.

The rearrangement uses TRBV20-1 and TRBJ1-2, with a tentative D call TRBD1 (5 bases). The germline V gene encodes CDR1 DFQATT and CDR2 SNEGSKA (reference sequence). V lost 0 bases to trimming and J lost 4 bases, with 9 bases between them. The CDR3 is 13 residues long. The CDR3 spells CSARDRQGYGYTF. The CDR3 nucleotides are TGCAGTGCTAGAGATCGGCAGGGCTATGGCTACACCTTC.

A few counts support this clonotype. This sequence joins TRBV5-1 and TRBJ2-5, with 7 nucleotides matching TRBD1. There are 16 residues in the CDR3. V trimming: 4 bases; J trimming: 3 bases; junction bases outside the gene matches: 12. Germline CDR1 SGHRS, CDR2 YFSETQ. CDR3 DNA sequence: TGCGCCAGCAGCAGGACTTCAGGGGGAGTCGAAGAGACCCAGTACTTC. Protein product: CASSRTSGGVEETQYF.

For this clonotype: A clone one base away is much larger, so this may be a read error. This sequence joins TRBV6-1 and TRBJ2-7, with 9 bases aligning to TRBD2. Germline CDR1 reads MNHNS; CDR2 reads SASEGT. The CDR3 covers 17 residues. The chain's CDR3 is CVSINSGGSSSYNEQYF. The CDR3 nucleotides are TGTGTCAGCATCAATAGCGGGGGCTCGAGCTCCTACAATGAGCAGTACTTC.

The rearrangement joins TRBV27 to TRBJ1-6, with D possibly being TRBD1 (5 bases). The CDR3 runs 17 residues. V lost 7 bases, J lost 0 bases, and 16 bases lay in between. Germline V gives CDR1 MNHEY, CDR2 SMNVEV (reference sequence). This chain's CDR3 is CASTPRRGYSYNSPLHF. CDR3 in DNA: TGTGCCAGCACACCGAGGAGGGGTTACTCCTATAATTCACCCCTCCACTTT.

A single count supports this clonotype. The chain has TRBV29-1 and TRBJ2-7, with TRBD2 matching over 7 bases. The CDR3 contains 12 residues. The germline CDR1 and CDR2 sequences are SQVTM and ANQGSEA. The V segment lost 4 bases and the J segment 7 bases; nucleotides outside the gene matches: 7. The CDR3 protein is CSVVWEGNEQYF. The CDR3 nucleotides read TGCAGCGTTGTGTGGGAGGGAAATGAGCAGTACTTC.

This clonotype was detected many times. The CDR3 loop is CASSRTSGGYNEQFF. The CDR3 DNA reads as TGCGCCAGCAGCCGTACGAGCGGGGGGTACAATGAGCAGTTCTTC. V and J are TRBV4-1 and TRBJ2-1; TRBD2 matches at 9 bases. The CDR3 spans 15 residues. Germline values: CDR1 MGHRA, CDR2 YSYEKL. V was pared by 4 bases and J by 4 bases, with 5 bases of the junction left unmatched.